The text below deals with one T cell receptor beta chain. In this sample, this clonotype turned up many times. No cognate antigen has been identified for it. No much larger clone is present one base from it, and per-base qualities are unavailable. The sample originates from a study of T cells in Graves' hyperthyroidism and ophthalmopathy (dated by TCRdb to the late 2010s). Notes on the research overall: Peripheral blood was collected at initial diagnosis, before any treatment. To identify distinguishing TCR V-J signatures, a discovery cohort of 100 or so patients was used, comprising 43 with Graves' ophthalmopathy and around 57 with stable Graves' hyperthyroidism. Whether ophthalmopathy could be predicted prospectively was tested in an independent validation cohort made up of under 20 hyperthyroidism patients plus 17 patients who later progressed to ophthalmopathy. The approximately 100 discovery patients were randomly split 7:3 into training and test sets. Thyroid tissue and blood T-cell repertoires from about six Graves' hyperthyroidism patients were also compared in the study. Following sampling, methimazole starting at 30 mg daily was given to hyperthyroidism patients, and high-dose intravenous methylprednisolone was given to ophthalmopathy patients. The paper reports TCR Vbeta CDR3 sequencing of over 120 peripheral blood samples: around 45 ophthalmopathy, about 75 hyperthyroidism and roughly 17 progressor patients. Paper-wide results and their limitations: Most expanded thyroid clonotypes (frequency above 0.001) were also found in blood, which suggests that blood repertoires may mirror thyroid immune responses. In validation, progression to ophthalmopathy was predicted by the model with more than 65% sensitivity and under 85% specificity, a median of approximately 6.5 months before onset. A model built on a 13 V-J signature distinguished ophthalmopathy from stable hyperthyroidism, reaching roughly 88% sensitivity and about 81% specificity in cross-validation and 80%/75% in testing. No statistical method was used to set the sample size in advance, and investigators knew the group allocation.

V lost 0 bases and J lost 3 bases; the stretch between them is 11 bases long. From its cysteine to its phenylalanine, the CDR3 spans 15 amino acids. The CDR3 DNA has 45 bases and is translated from base 1. CDR1 and CDR2, per the germline V gene, are MNHEY and SVGAGI. The TCR beta CDR3 regions were amplified from the RNA transcripts. The TCR CDR3 was subjected to a first round of RT-PCR using the HTBI primer set and the Qiagen OneStep RT-PCR kit. A second multiplex PCR round built the libraries, followed by size selection and purification. Sequencing of the libraries was done on an Illumina HiSeq2000 using paired-end 100 bp reads. Turning to the authors' computational methods: SOAPnuke was used to process the raw data, with reads discarded if the reads contained adapters or uncalled bases, had a mean Phred below 15, or lacked an exact constant-primer or identifier match. High-quality paired reads were merged with COPE v1.2.5, and unique nucleotide sequences were defined as clonotypes. MiTCR v1.1 was used to align the clonotypes against IMGT TRBV, TRBD and TRBJ reference segments. The analysis included only V-J combinations with a frequency above 0.0001, which together covered roughly 99% of the repertoires. A TCS score was defined as the ratio of F50 (clonal expansion) to E x V (chaos), with BLOSUM62-based TCRdist applied between CDR3 peptides within each V-J. Welch's t-statistics and random forest reduced around 550 V-J features to some 14, which were used in a naive Bayes classifier (R e1071). Using fastp trimming at Q25 and MiXCR clonotype assembly, TCRdb reanalyzed the public sequencing data and kept in-frame beta chains. Identical CDR3 proteins give one entry, which carries the most common genes and DNA. TCRdb's processing, not the authors' own work, is the source of the V and J calls. The sample table contains about 600,000 distinct CDR3 sequences; only one count was recorded for roughly 15% of them. Around 12% of the sample is taken by the ten largest.

In the ophthalmopathy patients, disease was moderately to severely active, with a Clinical Activity Score of 3 or more, a NOSPECS grade of 4 or more, and a duration of less than 3 months. Any patient with an uncontrolled infection, another autoimmune disease, pregnancy or lactation was excluded. Diagnoses were based on clinical symptoms, serum thyroxine and TRAb, thyroid ultrasound and orbital computed tomography. Ficoll-Paque density gradient centrifugation was used to isolate PBMCs from about 9.4 ml of fresh peripheral blood. Total RNA was extracted using Trizol reagent, and RNA quality was assessed on an Agilent 2100 Bioanalyzer.

The sequenced material came from blood. The clonotype comes from a woman aged 50 to 60 with Graves' ophthalmopathy. Recombination joined TRBV6-5 with TRBJ2-5; the D segment may tentatively be TRBD1 or TRBD2, each giving 5 matched bases. The nucleotide sequence reads TGTGCCAGCAGTTACTCTGGGGGTACCGAAGAGACCCAGTACTTC. Its coded protein is CASSYSGGTEETQYF.